The 27 T cell receptor beta chains given below trace back to one sample, sequenced in a study of cytomegalovirus exposure and HLA in healthy donors. The study ran its PCR with 60 Vbeta and 13 Jbeta primers. Only in-frame clones appear in the TCRdb table, and some are missing; sequencing was by immunoSEQ multiplex PCR. The sample yields roughly 150,000 clones, approximately 73% seen once. Input material: PBMCs. Every receptor here comes from a woman under 30 in good health and CMV-seropositive.

The chain joins TRBV5-3 to TRBJ2-1; a possible D gene is TRBD1 (6 bases). TRBV5-3 is given ORF status, its function remaining uncertain. There are 18 residues in the CDR3. Deletions cut 8 bases from V and 5 bases from J, with 29 bases between. This CDR3 reads CARNHDRPPALAHNEQFF. CDR3 bases: TGTGCCAGGAACCACGACAGGCCACCGGCACTGGCCCACAATGAGCAGTTCTTC.

This chain uses TRBV7-2 with TRBJ2-7; the match to TRBD2 covers 7 bases. The CDR3 covers 15 residues. Germline assignment: CDR1 SGHTA and CDR2 FQGNSA. The V segment lost 5 bases and the J segment 0 bases; nucleotides outside the gene matches: 7. CDR3 sequence (DNA): TGTGCCAGCAGCCCCTCGGGGGGTAGCTCCTACGAGCAGTACTTC. As protein: CASSPSGGSSYEQYF.

The chain links TRBV29-1 to TRBJ1-2; D is unclear. This CDR3 is 11 amino acids long. V was cut by 7 bases and J by 2 bases, with 8 bases left in between. Per germline, CDR1 SQVTM and CDR2 ANQGSEA. The CDR3 DNA reads TGCAGCGGAAGAGGGAACTATGGCTACACCTTC. It encodes CSGRGNYGYTF.

The V gene is TRBV5-6, the J gene TRBJ2-4; no firm D call. Trimming pared 4 bases from V and 5 bases from J, leaving 13 bases between. The CDR3 runs 14 residues. Germline CDR1 and CDR2: SGHDT and YYEEEE. CDR3 sequence (DNA): TGTGCCAGCAGCGCCGGAGACTTCGAAAACATTCAGTACTTC. The encoded protein is CASSAGDFENIQYF.

CDR3 DNA sequence: TGTGCCAGCAGCCCCCGACTAGCGTCGGGCCAAGAGACCCAGTACTTC. Residues: CASSPRLASGQETQYF. This chain links TRBV7-6 with TRBJ2-5; 8 positions agree with TRBD2. V was pared by 5 bases and J by 1 base, with 9 bases of the junction left unmatched. Germline lookup yields CDR1 SGHVS and CDR2 FNYEAQ. There are 16 residues in the CDR3.

The chain recombines TRBV13 with TRBJ2-7, with D possibly TRBD2 on 5 matching bases. The CDR3 totals 15 residues. Looked up from germline, CDR1 is PRHDT and CDR2 is FYEKMQ (reference sequence). The V end was cut by 1 base, the J end by 6 bases, with 16 bases between. The CDR3 DNA reads as TGTGCCAGCAGCTTAGAACCCGGGGTCCCTTCCGAGCAGTACTTC. Amino acid sequence: CASSLEPGVPSEQYF.

A single count supports this clone. The chain couples TRBV5-4 to TRBJ2-2; D not certain. The V and J ends lost 1 base and 1 base respectively, with 11 bases between them. The germline CDR1 and CDR2 sequences are SGHNT and YYREEE (reference sequence). The CDR3 spans 16 residues. In DNA, the CDR3 is TGTGCCAGCAGCTTGTTCCGCAGAATGAACACCGGGGAGCTGTTTTTT. Residues: CASSLFRRMNTGELFF.

The chain couples TRBV19 to TRBJ1-1, with 12 bases lining up with TRBD1. Germline CDR1 is LNHDA and CDR2 is SQIVND (reference sequence). This CDR3 comprises 14 residues. The V segment lost 7 bases and the J segment 11 bases; nucleotides outside the gene matches: 11. In nucleotides, the CDR3 is TGTGCCAGTAATGCCGGGACAGGGGGCAGGAGTGCTTTCTTT. This codes for CASNAGTGGRSAFF.

V usage is TRBV18 and J usage is TRBJ2-7; 7 bases align to TRBD1. Trimming at V came to 6 bases and at J to 2 bases, leaving 10 bases not matched to a gene. The CDR3 contains 15 residues. The germline V gene has CDR1 KGHSH and CDR2 LQKENI. The CDR3 sequence: CASSTTGDGAYEQYF. DNA for the CDR3: TGTGCCAGCTCTACCACAGGGGACGGAGCCTACGAGCAGTACTTC. Together with reference TRBV18 and TRBJ2-7, the CDR3 gives the full variable domain: NAGVMQNPRHLVRRRGQEARLRCSPMKGHSHVYWYRQLPEEGLKFMVYLQKENIIDESGMPKERFSAEFPKEGPSILRIQQVVRGDSAAYFCASSTTGDGAYEQYFGPGTRLTVT.

J is TRBJ2-7 and V is TRBV11-2; possible D gene TRBD1, 6 bases. V was pared by 5 bases and J by 5 bases, with 7 bases between. This CDR3 is built from 11 residues. Germline V lookup: CDR1 SGHAT, CDR2 FQNNGV. In nucleotides, the CDR3 is TGTGCCAGCAGCCAGGGGAACGAGCAGTACTTC. It is translated as CASSQGNEQYF.

About this clone itself: The junction does not match germline at one end; this may be a read error. The chain is built from TRBV7-9 and TRBJ2-5, with unresolved D. Germline CDR1 is SEHNR and CDR2 is FQNEAQ (reference sequence). The CDR3 runs to 14 residues. The CDR3 reads CSSSQARGFGTQYF. The CDR3 bases are TGTTCCAGCAGCCAAGCGCGCGGTTTCGGGACCCAGTACTTC.

V gene TRBV13 combines with J gene TRBJ2-1; possibly TRBD1 for D (5 bases). This CDR3 is 14 amino acids long. CDR1 and CDR2 from the germline V gene are PRHDT and FYEKMQ (reference sequence). Trimming shortened V by 5 bases and J by 7 bases, and 15 bases separated the two germline ends. The CDR3 DNA follows: TGTGCCAGCAGCCCCATGGGGCCGACAAATGAGCAGTTCTTC. It translates to CASSPMGPTNEQFF.

This chain joins TRBV7-2 and TRBJ2-3, with TRBD2 matching over 9 bases. Germline CDR1 and CDR2: SGHTA and FQGNSA. The ends lost 5 bases at V and 2 bases at J; junction bases unmatched: 17. This CDR3 contains 19 residues. CDR3 sequence: CASSPLRSLRGGYTDTQYF. In nucleotides, the CDR3 is TGTGCCAGCAGCCCCCTCAGGTCTTTGCGGGGGGGTTACACAGATACGCAGTATTTT.

For this clone: A read error may produce the germline difference seen at one junction end. The chain recombines TRBV7-9 with TRBJ2-7; 7 nucleotides line up with TRBD2. Germline V gives CDR1 SEHNR, CDR2 FQNEAQ (reference sequence). This CDR3 region has 15 residues. The CDR3 DNA sequence: TGTTCCAGCAGCCGCCTAGGTGGCGGGGGAGGGGAGCAGTACTTC. Amino acids: CSSSRLGGGGGEQYF.

V gene TRBV4-1 combines with J gene TRBJ1-5; 8 nucleotides align to TRBD1. This CDR3 region has 14 residues. Germline V gene lookup returns CDR1 MGHRA and CDR2 YSYEKL. The V segment lost 2 bases and the J segment 9 bases; nucleotides outside the gene matches: 6. CDR3 sequence reads: CASSQRTGMGPQHF. CDR3 nucleotides: TGCGCCAGCAGCCAACGGACAGGGATGGGGCCCCAGCATTTT.

The rearrangement links TRBV6-6 to TRBJ1-5, with D possibly TRBD1 on 5 matching bases. V dropped 5 bases and J dropped 2 bases, with 16 bases sitting between them. The V gene's germline CDR1 is MNHNY and CDR2 SVGAGI (reference sequence). The CDR3 totals 16 residues. CDR3 bases: TGTGCCAGCAGTCCCCGGGGGGGAGGCGGCAATCAGCCCCAGCATTTT. It encodes CASSPRGGGGNQPQHF.

The V gene is TRBV6-1, the J gene TRBJ1-4; tentatively, D is TRBD1 (6 bases). Germline CDR1 is MNHNS and CDR2 is SASEGT. This CDR3 region has 14 residues. Trimming stripped 6 bases from V and 8 bases from J, with 16 bases between. The CDR3 region has the DNA TGTGCCAGCAGCCGGGACATGAGAAGGGAAAAACTGTTTTTT. This translates into CASSRDMRREKLFF.

This clone was counted between two and nine times. The V call is TRBV7-2, the J call TRBJ2-1; 9 nucleotides match TRBD2. In germline, CDR1 is SGHTA, CDR2 FQGNSA. The V gene end was trimmed by 1 base and the J gene end by 2 bases; junction bases not matched to a gene: 0. The CDR3 covers 15 residues. This chain's CDR3 is CASSLGGGAYNEQFF. Written as DNA, the CDR3 is TGTGCCAGCAGCTTAGGCGGGGGGGCCTACAATGAGCAGTTCTTC.

The chain recombines TRBV5-6 with TRBJ1-6, with no clear D. The V gene's germline CDR1 is SGHDT and CDR2 YYEEEE. The CDR3 contains 17 residues. With 0 bases removed from V and 2 bases from J, the gap between germline ends came to 12 bases. The CDR3, as DNA: TGTGCCAGCAGCTTGGGTGCAGGAATCACCTATAATTCACCCCTCCACTTT. This gives the protein CASSLGAGITYNSPLHF.

This clone has just a few counts. The V call is TRBV11-1, the J call TRBJ2-7, with 11 positions matching TRBD1. Germline CDR1 is SGHAT and CDR2 is FQDESV (reference sequence). CDR3 length equals 14 residues. The J segment lost 2 bases and the V segment lost 5 bases, leaving 2 bases of the junction unmatched. CDR3 in DNA: TGTGCCAGCAGCCGGGACAGGGGGACCTACGAGCAGTACTTC. Residues: CASSRDRGTYEQYF.

This chain links TRBV11-2 with TRBJ2-5; D is unclear. In germline, CDR1 is SGHAT, CDR2 FQNNGV. The CDR3 has 15 residues. Trimming removed 4 bases at V and 6 bases at J, with 18 bases between. The CDR3 here is CASSSPTNLSKTQYF. In DNA, the CDR3 is TGTGCCAGCAGCTCGCCGACAAATTTAAGCAAGACCCAGTACTTC.

The rearrangement joins TRBV5-6 to TRBJ2-5; the match to TRBD1 covers 9 bases. Germline trimming cut 4 bases from V and 4 bases from J; bases unmatched to any gene: 14. CDR1 is SGHDT and CDR2 is YYEEEE in the germline V gene. The CDR3 sequence is 17 residues long. CDR3 loop: CASSQNFRDRVAETQYF. The CDR3 region has the DNA TGTGCCAGCAGCCAGAATTTCCGGGACAGGGTAGCAGAGACCCAGTACTTC.

This rearrangement joins TRBV4-2 to TRBJ2-7; 9 bases line up with TRBD2. Per the germline V gene, CDR1 is LGHNA and CDR2 is YNFKEQ. Germline trimming cut 4 bases from V and 5 bases from J; bases unmatched to any gene: 12. The CDR3 totals 16 residues. The CDR3 spells CASSPGAGGGADEQYF. The CDR3 DNA is TGTGCCAGCAGCCCAGGGGCGGGCGGGGGGGCCGACGAGCAGTACTTC.

This clone was seen more than once but under ten times. This chain joins TRBV11-2 and TRBJ2-7, with a possible D match to TRBD1 (5 bases). V was pared by 6 bases and J by 3 bases, with 12 bases between. Germline values: CDR1 SGHAT, CDR2 FQNNGV. This CDR3 is built from 13 residues. The CDR3 sequence: CASRPTGVYEQYF. DNA of the CDR3: TGTGCCAGCAGACCCACAGGAGTCTACGAGCAGTACTTC.

This chain joins TRBV28 and TRBJ2-4, with unresolved D. The CDR3 is 13 residues long. In germline, CDR1 is MDHEN, CDR2 SYDVKM. Trimming cost V 6 bases and J 3 bases, with 9 bases left between them. This CDR3 is CASSPDLKNIQYF. Here the CDR3 DNA reads TGTGCCAGCAGCCCAGATCTCAAAAACATTCAGTACTTC.

The CDR3 nucleotides read TGCGCCAGCAGCCCACCGGGACTAGCGGGGAGCACAGATACGCAGTATTTT. Protein sequence: CASSPPGLAGSTDTQYF. The rearrangement links TRBV5-1 to TRBJ2-3, with TRBD2 matching 13 bases. After removal of 4 bases from V and 0 bases from J, the junction contained 5 bases not matched to a gene. The CDR3 consists of 17 residues. Germline V gene sequence: CDR1 SGHRS, CDR2 YFSETQ. Full variable domain (remainder filled in from reference TRBV5-1 and TRBJ2-3): KAGVTQTPRYLIKTRGQQVTLSCSPISGHRSVSWYQQTPGQGLQFLFEYFSETQRNKGNFPGRFSGRQFSNSRSEMNVSTLELGDSALYLCASSPPGLAGSTDTQYFGPGTRLTVL.

The chain is built from TRBV7-3 and TRBJ2-5, with TRBD2 matching over 9 bases. In germline, CDR1 is SGHTA, CDR2 FQGTGA. The V and J ends lost 2 bases and 0 bases, in that order; junction bases with no gene match: 4. The CDR3 spans 16 residues. CDR3 nucleotides: TGTGCCAGCAGCTTAGGAATAGCGGGGGACCAAGAGACCCAGTACTTC. It translates to CASSLGIAGDQETQYF.